Shown below are 19 T cell receptor beta chains from a single sample sequenced in a study of blood T cell repertoires in COVID-19. The protocol was immunoSEQ multiplex PCR, while the TCRdb copy is restricted to in-frame clones and leaves out a portion. This sample has about 120,000 clones, with around 80% found just once. Sequenced: peripheral blood. The receptors here all came from a man between 65 and 85 years old with active or convalescent COVID-19.

The rearrangement links TRBV6-1 to TRBJ2-2; a weak D match, TRBD2 (7 bases). The CDR3 consists of 16 residues. The V gene lost 2 bases and the J gene lost 3 bases, with 13 bases spanning the gap. CDR1 MNHNS and CDR2 SASEGT come from the germline V gene. This CDR3 reads CASSERGREYTGELFF. DNA of the CDR3: TGTGCCAGCAGTGAACGGGGGCGGGAGTACACCGGGGAGCTGTTTTTT.

The V call is TRBV6-2 or TRBV6-3, the J call TRBJ1-5, with TRBD1 matching over 8 bases. J gave up 2 bases and V 2 bases, and 5 bases lay outside the gene matches. This CDR3 spans 16 amino acids. The germline V gene encodes CDR1 MNHEY and CDR2 SVGEGT. In DNA, the CDR3 is TGTGCCAGCAGTTACACACCGACAGGGGGCAATCAGCCCCAGCATTTT. Protein: CASSYTPTGGNQPQHF.

The V and J genes are TRBV27 and TRBJ1-5; D unresolved. CDR3 length equals 14 residues. Germline CDR1 and CDR2: MNHEY and SMNVEV (reference sequence). Trimming removed 5 bases from V and 0 bases from J, with 8 bases in between. The CDR3, as DNA: TGTGCCAGCAGTCGGGGAAATAGCAATCAGCCCCAGCATTTT. Encoded protein: CASSRGNSNQPQHF.

This chain links TRBV29-1 with TRBJ2-2, with a weak D call TRBD1 (5 bases). V was trimmed by 4 bases and J by 3 bases, leaving 12 bases between them. Germline V gene data show CDR1 as SQVTM and CDR2 as ANQGSEA. The CDR3 totals 14 residues. The CDR3 here is CSVGDGAYTGELFF. The CDR3 region has the DNA TGCAGCGTTGGGGATGGGGCCTACACCGGGGAGCTGTTTTTT.

The rearrangement links TRBV5-4 to TRBJ2-2; 7 bases line up with TRBD1. The germline V gene encodes CDR1 SGHNT and CDR2 YYREEE (reference sequence). The CDR3 is 15 amino acids. Losses at the gene ends were 4 bases for V and 0 bases for J; bases not matched to a gene: 3. CDR3 loop: CASSPGTANTGELFF. The CDR3 DNA follows: TGTGCCAGCAGCCCGGGGACAGCGAACACCGGGGAGCTGTTTTTT. The variable domain in full, completed from reference TRBV5-4 and TRBJ2-2, reads ETGVTQSPTHLIKTRGQQVTLRCSSQSGHNTVSWYQQALGQGPQFIFQYYREEENGRGNFPPRFSGLQFPNYSSELNVNALELDDSALYLCASSPGTANTGELFFGEGSRLTVL.

The V gene is TRBV12-5, the J gene TRBJ2-7; 9 bases line up with TRBD2. Trimming cost V 0 bases and J 5 bases; bases outside gene matches: 14. This CDR3 has 18 amino acids. Per germline, CDR1 LGHNT and CDR2 FRNRAP. In DNA form, the CDR3 reads TGTGCTAGTGGTTTGGTATTAGGTAGCGGGAGAGATCTGGACGAGCAGTACTTC. It codes for CASGLVLGSGRDLDEQYF.

The chain carries TRBV6-5 and TRBJ1-1; D may be TRBD1 (6 bases). CDR3 length: 14 residues. The V gene's germline CDR1 is MNHEY and CDR2 SVGAGI. The V end lost 6 bases, the J end lost 3 bases, and 14 bases lay between the germline ends. CDR3: CASSATDRYTEAFF. The CDR3 region has the DNA TGTGCCAGCAGCGCCACCGACAGGTACACTGAAGCTTTCTTT.

The chain employs TRBV7-8 and TRBJ2-4; 7 bases agree with TRBD2. V was clipped by 2 bases and J by 8 bases; unmatched bases: 6. CDR1 SGHVS and CDR2 FQNEAQ come from the germline V gene. The CDR3 runs to 14 residues. The chain's CDR3 is CASSLMGGRDIQYF. The DNA for the CDR3 is TGTGCCAGCAGCTTAATGGGGGGGAGAGACATTCAGTACTTC.

This clone was found once. V is TRBV7-3 and J is TRBJ2-1, with 14 bases identical to TRBD2. V was clipped by 5 bases and J by 1 base; unmatched bases: 7. CDR1 is SGHTA, CDR2 FQGTGA, per germline. The CDR3 sequence is 18 residues long. The CDR3 region is CASSTKTSGRGSYNEQFF. Written as DNA, the CDR3 is TGTGCCAGCAGCACCAAGACTAGCGGGAGGGGATCCTACAATGAGCAGTTCTTC.

The V call is TRBV2, the J call TRBJ2-1; 11 bases line up with TRBD2. With 10 bases clipped from V and 1 base from J, the junction kept 3 bases outside the gene matches. The CDR3 is 14 amino acids. Germline V gene data show CDR1 as SNHLY and CDR2 as FYNNEI. CDR3 DNA: TGTGCCACACGGACTAGCGGGTCCTACAATGAGCAGTTCTTC. Encoded protein: CATRTSGSYNEQFF.

V is TRBV27 and J is TRBJ1-2; TRBD1 agrees at 10 bases. CDR3 size: 16 residues. Per germline, CDR1 MNHEY and CDR2 SMNVEV (reference sequence). Trimming cost V 5 bases and J 4 bases; bases outside gene matches: 10. CDR3 coding DNA: TGTGCCAGCAGTCCTTCGGACAGGGGGTTTGGCTATGGCTACACCTTC. Protein product: CASSPSDRGFGYGYTF.

The genes are TRBV11-3 and TRBJ1-1; possibly TRBD1 for D (6 bases). V dropped 3 bases and J dropped 10 bases, with 15 bases sitting between them. Germline-derived CDR1 and CDR2 are SGHNT and YENEEA. The CDR3 loop spans 13 amino acids. This chain's CDR3 is CASSFQRGGGAFF. The CDR3 DNA reads as TGTGCCAGCAGCTTCCAACGGGGGGGCGGAGCTTTCTTT.

This chain uses TRBV5-4 with TRBJ2-5; 9 bases are shared with TRBD2. The CDR3 consists of 15 residues. Per the germline V gene, CDR1 is SGHNT and CDR2 is YYREEE (reference sequence). Losses at the gene ends were 5 bases for V and 5 bases for J; bases not matched to a gene: 10. CDR3 sequence: CASRRSSGAGETQYF. In DNA, the CDR3 is TGTGCCAGCAGACGTTCTAGCGGGGCGGGGGAGACCCAGTACTTC.

The chain links TRBV28 to TRBJ1-1; D not resolved. The CDR3 runs to 14 residues. V was pared by 2 bases and J by 1 base, with 8 bases between. Germline CDR1 and CDR2: MDHEN and SYDVKM. The DNA of the CDR3 is TGTGCCAGCAGTTTACCGCAGAAGAACACTGAAGCTTTCTTT. This translates into CASSLPQKNTEAFF. Looking up the rest from reference TRBV28 and TRBJ1-1 gives the full variable domain: DVKVTQSSRYLVKRTGEKVFLECVQDMDHENMFWYRQDPGLGLRLIYFSYDVKMKEKGDIPEGYSVSREKKERFSLILESASTNQTSMYLCASSLPQKNTEAFFGQGTRLTVV.

Of note for this clone: The junction differs from germline at one of its ends, possibly a read error. The chain carries TRBV27 and TRBJ1-4; the D gene is possibly TRBD1 (6 bases). The length of the CDR3 is 12 residues. Germline V lookup: CDR1 MNHEY, CDR2 SMNVEV (reference sequence). The CDR3 DNA follows: TGTGCCAGCAGTTGGGACACCAAAAACCTGTTTTTT. Protein: CASSWDTKNLFF.

This sequence joins TRBV29-1 and TRBJ2-7; TRBD1 is a possible D gene (5 bases). The CDR3 loop spans 13 amino acids. Germline V gene data show CDR1 as SQVTM and CDR2 as ANQGSEA. V lost 7 bases to trimming and J lost 5 bases, with 18 bases between them. CDR3 protein: CSAAPAGSHEQYF. Here the CDR3 DNA reads TGCAGCGCTGCCCCGGCAGGGTCCCACGAGCAGTACTTC.

The V and J genes are TRBV14 and TRBJ1-2; 8 nucleotides agree with TRBD1. The junction had 14 bases not matched to a gene; V was cut back by 4 bases and J by 7 bases. Germline CDR1 reads SGHDN; CDR2 reads FVKESK. This CDR3 is 16 amino acids long. In DNA, the CDR3 is TGTGCCAGCAGCCTATTAACAGGGGGTATCCTCCGTGGCTACACCTTC. Protein product: CASSLLTGGILRGYTF.

The V gene is TRBV19, the J gene TRBJ1-3; 7 bases match TRBD1. The CDR3 has 16 amino acids. The germline gives CDR1 LNHDA, CDR2 SQIVND (reference sequence). Trimming removed 4 bases from V and 2 bases from J; junction bases left unmatched: 8. The CDR3 DNA is TGTGCCAGTAGTAGATCACCAGACAGGGCTGGAAACACCATATATTTT. Its protein product is CASSRSPDRAGNTIYF.

This chain connects TRBV7-2 to TRBJ2-3; 9 bases agree with TRBD2. The germline gives CDR1 SGHTA, CDR2 FQGNSA. V shed 0 bases, J shed 6 bases, and the junction held 13 bases outside the gene matches. CDR3 length: 18 amino acids. The DNA of the CDR3 is TGTGCCAGCAGCTTAGCGTTGTCTAGCGGGAACAAAAGGGATACGCAGTATTTT. It specifies CASSLALSSGNKRDTQYF.